This T cell receptor beta chain was profiled in a study of T cell responses to AZD1222 COVID-19 vaccine. Study overall: Pooling covered second doses at about 4 or about 12 weeks. Study-level results: Among the donors, most were white British and more were female, and clonal diversity was possibly underestimated. Baseline testing showed seropositivity in only six or seven AZD1222 recipients.

Clones were read by immunoSEQ multiplex PCR, and TCRdb kept only the in-frame ones, dropping some. The table records about 99,000 clones, around 90% of them present only once. Remarks on this clone: As yet, its antigen is unknown.

Sample: peripheral blood, taken on day 0 of AZD1222 vaccination. This clonotype was sampled from an adult in good health.

The CDR3 sequence is CASSPGTSVTDTQYF. The CDR3 nucleotides are TGCGCCAGCAGCCCCGGGACTAGCGTAACAGATACGCAGTATTTT. The chain couples TRBV4-1 to TRBJ2-3, with TRBD2 matching 10 bases. CDR1 is MGHRA, CDR2 YSYEKL, per germline. The CDR3 runs to 15 residues. Germline trimming cut 4 bases from V and 3 bases from J; bases unmatched to any gene: 4.